The clone carrying this TCR beta chain was counted only a few times. TCRdb re-derived calls from the RT-PCR reads in MiXCR, one entry per CDR3 protein. The table has about 680,000 distinct CDR3 sequences, approximately 14% seen once; the top ten hold roughly 3.6%. CDR1 is MNHEY and CDR2 is SMNVEV in the germline V gene (reference sequence). The CDR3 runs to 15 residues. Trimming removed 3 bases at V and 0 bases at J, with 8 bases between. The receptor was derived from a female donor in good health, serving as a healthy control. This rearrangement joins TRBV27 to TRBJ2-2, with unresolved D. Sequenced material: memory CD4+ T cells from blood. CDR3 in amino acids: CASSLNWANTGELFF. As DNA, the CDR3 is TGTGCCAGCAGTTTGAATTGGGCGAACACCGGGGAGCTGTTTTTT.